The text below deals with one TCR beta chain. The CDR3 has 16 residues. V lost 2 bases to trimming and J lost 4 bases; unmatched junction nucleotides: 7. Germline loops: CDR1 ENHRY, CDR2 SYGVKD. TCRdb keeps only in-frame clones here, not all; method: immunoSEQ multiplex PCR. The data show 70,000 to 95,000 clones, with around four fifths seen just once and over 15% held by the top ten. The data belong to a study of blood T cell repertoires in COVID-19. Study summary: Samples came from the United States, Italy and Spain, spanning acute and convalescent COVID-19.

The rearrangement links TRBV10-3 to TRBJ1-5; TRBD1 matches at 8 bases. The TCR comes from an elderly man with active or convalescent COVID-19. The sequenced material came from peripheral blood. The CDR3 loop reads CAISEERRTGNQPQHF. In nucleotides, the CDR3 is TGTGCCATCAGTGAGGAGAGGAGGACAGGGAATCAGCCCCAGCATTTT.